This T cell receptor beta chain was retrieved from a study of immune evolution from preneoplasia to lung adenocarcinoma. Findings and limits, study-wide: From normal lung to invasive adenocarcinoma, top clone frequencies appeared to decrease.

Measured with immunoSEQ multiplex PCR; TCRdb has only the in-frame clones, and not every one. Of about 4,600 clones listed, over 75% are singletons. Two lung cancer pathologists independently confirmed each histologic diagnosis. CDR3 length equals 13 residues. Germline trimming cut 5 bases from V and 5 bases from J; bases unmatched to any gene: 1. CDR1 is SEHNR and CDR2 is FQNEAQ in the germline V gene (reference sequence). Details on this clone: The antigen remains undetermined.

V and J are TRBV7-9 and TRBJ2-5; 11 positions agree with TRBD2. Sequences were obtained from FFPE minimally invasive lung adenocarcinoma tissue. The receptor comes from a person aged 60-79 years with lung adenocarcinoma. The CDR3 DNA is TGTGCCAGCAGCCGGACTAGCGGGGAGACCCAGTACTTC. Residues: CASSRTSGETQYF.